This TCR beta chain originates from a study of response to subunit inactivated influenza vaccine. Each CDR3 protein is one row after TCRdb ran MiXCR on the RT-PCR reads. The profile shows roughly 700,000 distinct CDR3 sequences, around 13% of them singletons. Study-wide findings and caveats: With each seasonal influenza vaccination, the authors suggested, few new T cells are recruited.

Details on this clonotype: Antigen: not known.

This CDR3 is built from 14 residues. Germline assignment: CDR1 MNHNS and CDR2 SASEGT. V lost 10 bases to trimming and J lost 7 bases, with 20 bases between them. Sequenced here: PBMCs from blood, sampled roughly 15 days before vaccination. The chain is built from TRBV6-1 and TRBJ2-1; D is unresolved. The sequence was obtained from a man between 50 and 59 years old who received an inactivated influenza vaccine. CDR3 loop: CATGRAAGWNEQFF. The DNA for the CDR3 is TGTGCCACCGGTAGGGCCGCCGGGTGGAATGAGCAGTTCTTC.